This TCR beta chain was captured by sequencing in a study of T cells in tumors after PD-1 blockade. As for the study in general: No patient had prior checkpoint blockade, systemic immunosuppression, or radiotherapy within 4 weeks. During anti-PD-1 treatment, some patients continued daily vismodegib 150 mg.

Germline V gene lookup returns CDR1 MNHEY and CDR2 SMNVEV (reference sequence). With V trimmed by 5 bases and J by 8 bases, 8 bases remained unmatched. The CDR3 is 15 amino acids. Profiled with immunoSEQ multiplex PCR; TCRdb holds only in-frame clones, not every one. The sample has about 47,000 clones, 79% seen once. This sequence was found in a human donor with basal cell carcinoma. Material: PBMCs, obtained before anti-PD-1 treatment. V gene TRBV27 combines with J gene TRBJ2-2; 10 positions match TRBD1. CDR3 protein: CASSVTGGSPGELFF. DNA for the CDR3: TGTGCCAGCAGTGTGACAGGGGGCTCTCCTGGGGAGCTGTTTTTT.